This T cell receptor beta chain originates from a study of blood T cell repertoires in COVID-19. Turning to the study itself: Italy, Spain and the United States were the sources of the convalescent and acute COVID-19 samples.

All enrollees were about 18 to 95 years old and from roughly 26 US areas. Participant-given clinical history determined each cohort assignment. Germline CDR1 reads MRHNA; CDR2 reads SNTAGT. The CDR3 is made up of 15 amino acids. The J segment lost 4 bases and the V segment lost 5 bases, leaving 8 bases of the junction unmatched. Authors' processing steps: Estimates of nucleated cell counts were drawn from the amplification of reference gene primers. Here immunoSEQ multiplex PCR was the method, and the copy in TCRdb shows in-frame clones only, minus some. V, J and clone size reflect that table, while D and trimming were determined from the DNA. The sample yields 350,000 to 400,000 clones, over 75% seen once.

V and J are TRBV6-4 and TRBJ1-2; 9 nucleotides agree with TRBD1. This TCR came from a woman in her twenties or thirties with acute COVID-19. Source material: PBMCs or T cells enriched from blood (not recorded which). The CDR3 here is CASSLTGGWGYGYTF. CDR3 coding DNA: TGTGCCAGCAGTTTAACAGGGGGCTGGGGCTATGGCTACACCTTC.